This T cell receptor beta chain was sequenced for a study of shared clonotypes between healthy human individuals. Study-wide results and limits: It was expected that sequencing depth would affect clonotype sharing among donors. The generation probabilities recorded for non-shared clonotypes fell below those of clonotypes shared by all four donors.

Here immunoSEQ multiplex PCR was the method, and the copy in TCRdb shows in-frame clones only, minus some. The repertoire holds around 560,000 clones, with 95% as singletons. Worth noting for this clone: The antigen is not known.

Positive CCR7 selection of CD45RO-negative cells yielded the naive CD8 cells, and terminally differentiated effector memory CD45RA+ cells were excluded. Sequencing was done on a sample of naive CD8+ T cells sorted from blood. The receptor was derived from a woman in her 30s in good health.

CDR3 protein: CATSREFFGGYEQYF. The CDR3 DNA reads TGTGCCACCAGCAGAGAATTCTTTGGCGGATACGAGCAGTACTTC. The chain employs TRBV15 and TRBJ2-7; no clear D. Germline lookup yields CDR1 LNHNV and CDR2 YYDKDF (reference sequence). The CDR3 totals 15 residues. V shed 0 bases and J shed 4 bases, with 13 bases lying between them.